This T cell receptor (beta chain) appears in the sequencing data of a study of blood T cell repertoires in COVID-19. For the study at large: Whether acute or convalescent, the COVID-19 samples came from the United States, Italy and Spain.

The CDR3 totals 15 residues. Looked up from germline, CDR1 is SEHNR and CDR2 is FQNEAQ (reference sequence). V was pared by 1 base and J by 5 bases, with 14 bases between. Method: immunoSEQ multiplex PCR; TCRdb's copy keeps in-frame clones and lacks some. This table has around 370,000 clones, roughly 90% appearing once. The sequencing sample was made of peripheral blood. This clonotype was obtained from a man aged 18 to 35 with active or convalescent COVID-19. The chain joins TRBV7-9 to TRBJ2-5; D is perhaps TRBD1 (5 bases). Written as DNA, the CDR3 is TGTGCCAGCAGCTTAGTCTACAGGTCAGGGGAGACCCAGTACTTC. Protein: CASSLVYRSGETQYF. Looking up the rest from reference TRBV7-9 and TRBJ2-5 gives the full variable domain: DTGVSQNPRHKITKRGQNVTFRCDPISEHNRLYWYRQTLGQGPEFLTYFQNEAQLEKSRLLSDRFSAERPKGSFSTLEIQRTEQGDSAMYLCASSLVYRSGETQYFGPGTRLLVL.